These 3 T cell receptor beta chains were all obtained from the same sample, sequenced in a study of monozygotic twins with inflammatory bowel disease. From the 5' RACE reads, TCRdb lists one entry per CDR3 protein and no DNA. The sample has approximately 390,000 distinct CDR3 sequences. The specimen sequenced was blood. Receptor source: a human donor with ulcerative colitis or Crohn's disease, or a healthy co-twin of an affected twin (not recorded which).

The genes are TRBV12-3 or TRBV12-4 and TRBJ1-4. The CDR3 is 14 residues long. The CDR3 is CASRLDSTNEKLFF.

This chain joins TRBV11-1 and TRBJ1-1; the TRBD1 assignment by TCRdb is unverifiable without DNA. The CDR3 is 18 residues long. Germline CDR1 reads SGHAT; CDR2 reads FQDESV (reference sequence). The CDR3 loop reads CASSLTPDRAAWNTEAFF.

V gene TRBV3-1 combines with J gene TRBJ2-5; TCRdb's D gene call, TRBD1, goes unchecked for lack of DNA. This CDR3 region has 14 residues. Germline V gene data show CDR1 as LGHDT and CDR2 as YNNKEL (reference sequence). The CDR3 reads CASSQGGQKETQYF.